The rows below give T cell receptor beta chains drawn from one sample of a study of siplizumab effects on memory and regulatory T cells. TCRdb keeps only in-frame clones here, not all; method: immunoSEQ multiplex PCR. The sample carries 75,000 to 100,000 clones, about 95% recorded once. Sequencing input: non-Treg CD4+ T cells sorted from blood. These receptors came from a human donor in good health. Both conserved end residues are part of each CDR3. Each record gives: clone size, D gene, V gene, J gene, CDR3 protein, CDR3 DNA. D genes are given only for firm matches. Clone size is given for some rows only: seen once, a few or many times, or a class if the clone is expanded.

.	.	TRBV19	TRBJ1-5	CASSTTSGSSNQPQHF	TGTGCCAGCTCCACGACGTCAGGATCTAGCAATCAGCCCCAGCATTTT
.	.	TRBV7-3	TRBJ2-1	CASSLNPSSYNEQFF	TGTGCCAGCAGCTTAAACCCTAGCTCCTACAATGAGCAGTTCTTC
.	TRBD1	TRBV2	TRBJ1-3	CASSGAGGGNTIYF	TGTGCCAGCAGTGGTGCAGGGGGCGGGAACACCATATATTTT
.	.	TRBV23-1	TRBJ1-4	CASSHAPQRGGSTNEKLFF	TGCGCCAGCAGTCACGCGCCGCAGAGGGGAGGTTCGACTAATGAAAAACTGTTTTTT
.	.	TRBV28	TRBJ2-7	CASSPPGTQNYEQYF	TGTGCCAGCAGTCCCCCCGGGACACAAAACTACGAGCAGTACTTC
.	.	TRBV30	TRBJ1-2	CAWSVLGSDYGYTF	TGTGCCTGGAGTGTACTGGGAAGTGACTATGGCTACACCTTC
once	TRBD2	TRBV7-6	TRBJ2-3	CASSLAGTSGRGTDTQYF	TGTGCCAGCAGCTTAGCCGGGACTAGCGGGAGAGGCACAGATACGCAGTATTTT
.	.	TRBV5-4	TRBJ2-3	CASSARPGSTTDTQYF	TGTGCCAGCAGCGCAAGACCGGGATCAACCACAGATACGCAGTATTTT
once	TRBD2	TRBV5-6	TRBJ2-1	CASSPMAGATNEQFF	TGTGCCAGCAGCCCGATGGCGGGAGCTACCAATGAGCAGTTCTTC
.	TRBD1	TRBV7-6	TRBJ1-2	CASSHGQAYNYGYTF	TGTGCCAGCAGCCACGGACAGGCGTACAACTATGGCTACACCTTC
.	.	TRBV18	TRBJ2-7	CASSLQGYEQYF	TGTGCCAGCTCACTCCAAGGTTACGAGCAGTACTTC
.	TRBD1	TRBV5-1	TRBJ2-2	CASSSGLGQANTGELFF	TGCGCCAGCAGCTCTGGCCTCGGACAGGCGAACACCGGGGAGCTGTTTTTT
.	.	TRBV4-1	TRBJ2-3	CASSVQPVLVTDTQYF	TGCGCCAGCAGCGTACAGCCAGTTCTTGTCACAGATACGCAGTATTTT
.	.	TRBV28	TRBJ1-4	CASSSGVNEKLFF	TGTGCCAGCAGTTCAGGGGTAAATGAAAAACTGTTTTTT
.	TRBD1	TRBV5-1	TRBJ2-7	CASEPGQGPRPGTYEQYF	TGCGCCAGCGAGCCGGGACAGGGGCCGCGTCCCGGAACCTACGAGCAGTACTTC
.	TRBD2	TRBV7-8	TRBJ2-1	CASSHWTSGKDNEQFF	TGTGCCAGCAGCCATTGGACTAGCGGGAAAGACAATGAGCAGTTCTTC
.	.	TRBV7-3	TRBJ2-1	CASSLGGTEYNEQFF	TGTGCCAGCAGCTTAGGCGGGACAGAATACAATGAGCAGTTCTTC
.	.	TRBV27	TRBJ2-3	CASSSYGGSGTDTQYF	TGTGCCAGCAGTTCGTATGGGGGGAGTGGCACAGATACGCAGTATTTT
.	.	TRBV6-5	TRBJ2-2	CASSRSGSNTGELFF	TGTGCCAGCAGTCGAAGCGGGTCAAACACCGGGGAGCTGTTTTTT
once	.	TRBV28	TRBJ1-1	CASSKWGNTEAFF	TGTGCCAGCAGTAAATGGGGGAACACTGAAGCTTTCTTT
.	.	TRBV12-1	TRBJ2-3	CASSPHAWGTDTQYF	TGTGCCAGCAGCCCCCATGCGTGGGGCACAGATACGCAGTATTTT
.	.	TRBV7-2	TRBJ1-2	CASSFFRNGYTF	TGTGCCAGCAGCTTTTTCCGTAATGGCTACACCTTC
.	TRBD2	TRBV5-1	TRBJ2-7	CASSLVAGGSLNEQYF	TGCGCCAGCAGCTTGGTTGCTGGCGGGAGCTTAAACGAGCAGTACTTC
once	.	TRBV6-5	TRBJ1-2	CASTRSTVNYGYTF	TGTGCCAGCACCCGGTCGACAGTAAACTATGGCTACACCTTC
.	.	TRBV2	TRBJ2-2	CASRYTEANTGELFF	TGTGCCAGCAGGTACACAGAAGCGAACACCGGGGAGCTGTTTTTT
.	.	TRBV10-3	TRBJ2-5	CATGVQETQYF	TGTGCCACCGGGGTCCAAGAGACCCAGTACTTC
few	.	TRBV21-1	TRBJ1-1	CASSVQGSWNEAFF	TGTGCCAGCAGCGTACAGGGGTCTTGGAATGAAGCTTTCTTT
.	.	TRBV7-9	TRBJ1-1	CASSLSPPFRARDTEAFF	TGTGCCAGCAGCTTAAGCCCGCCTTTTAGGGCCCGGGACACTGAAGCTTTCTTT
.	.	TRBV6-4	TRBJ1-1	CASSDRTNTEAFF	TGTGCCAGCAGTGATAGGACGAACACTGAAGCTTTCTTT
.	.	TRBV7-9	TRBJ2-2	CASSAQSGRRTGELFF	TGTGCCAGCAGCGCCCAATCGGGGAGGCGCACCGGGGAGCTGTTTTTT
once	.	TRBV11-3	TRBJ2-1	CASSLKGSGGNEQFF	TGTGCCAGCAGCTTAAAGGGTTCAGGCGGGAATGAGCAGTTCTTC
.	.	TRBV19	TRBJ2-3	CASSIAFTQYF	TGTGCCAGTAGTATAGCATTTACGCAGTATTTT
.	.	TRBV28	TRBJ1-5	CASKTQNQPQHF	TGTGCCAGCAAGACCCAAAATCAGCCCCAGCATTTT
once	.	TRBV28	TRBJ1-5	CASNRGSNQPQHF	TGTGCCAGCAATAGAGGGAGCAATCAGCCCCAGCATTTT
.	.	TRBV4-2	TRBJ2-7	CASSQVTWSAIFGRAGYEQYF	TGTGCCAGCAGCCAAGTAACCTGGTCGGCTATATTCGGGCGGGCGGGCTACGAGCAGTACTTC
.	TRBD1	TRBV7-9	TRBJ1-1	CASSPQGAAEAFF	TGTGCCAGCAGCCCCCAGGGGGCAGCTGAAGCTTTCTTT
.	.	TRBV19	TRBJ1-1	CASSIPGVTEAFF	TGTGCCAGTAGTATACCAGGGGTCACTGAAGCTTTCTTT
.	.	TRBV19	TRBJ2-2	CASSIRRTIRPTGELFF	TGTGCCAGTAGTATCCGTCGGACGATAAGGCCGACCGGGGAGCTGTTTTTT
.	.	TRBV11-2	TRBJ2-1	CASSGGNSYNEQFF	TGTGCCAGCAGTGGGGGGAACTCTTACAATGAGCAGTTCTTC
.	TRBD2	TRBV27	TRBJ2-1	CASSLSAGAALNEQFF	TGTGCCAGCAGTCTCTCAGCGGGAGCGGCCCTGAATGAGCAGTTCTTC
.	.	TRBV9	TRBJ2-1	CASSVRDRNFNEQFF	TGTGCCAGCAGCGTAAGAGACAGAAACTTCAATGAGCAGTTCTTC
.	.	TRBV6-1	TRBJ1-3	CASIPHGGGNTIYF	TGTGCCAGCATACCCCACGGAGGAGGAAACACCATATATTTT
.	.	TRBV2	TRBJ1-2	CASSVHPKGPNYGYTF	TGTGCCAGCAGCGTCCATCCAAAGGGACCGAACTATGGCTACACCTTC
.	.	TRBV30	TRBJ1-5	CAWSAGRQGMWNQPQHF	TGTGCCTGGAGTGCAGGTAGGCAGGGAATGTGGAATCAGCCCCAGCATTTT
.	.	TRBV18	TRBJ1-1	CASSPGRLQGRAFF	TGTGCCAGCTCACCGGGACGTCTACAAGGGCGCGCTTTCTTT
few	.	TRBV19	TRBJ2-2	CASKAGTGELFF	TGTGCCAGTAAGGCGGGAACCGGGGAGCTGTTTTTT
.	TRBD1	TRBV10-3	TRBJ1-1	CATRGQGATEAFF	TGTGCCACCCGTGGACAGGGCGCCACTGAAGCTTTCTTT
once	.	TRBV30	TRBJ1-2	CAWGLFYGYTF	TGTGCCTGGGGTCTTTTCTATGGCTACACCTTC
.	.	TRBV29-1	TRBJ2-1	CSVCYGWDEQFF	TGCAGCGTATGCTACGGGTGGGATGAGCAGTTCTTC
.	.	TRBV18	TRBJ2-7	CASSPTGFSEQYF	TGTGCCAGCTCACCCACAGGTTTCAGCGAGCAGTACTTC
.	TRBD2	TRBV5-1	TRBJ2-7	CASRLSAGVYEQYF	TGCGCCAGCAGACTGTCAGCGGGAGTCTACGAGCAGTACTTC
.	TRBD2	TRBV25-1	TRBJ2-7	CASGRDYGGEQYF	TGTGCTAGCGGGAGGGACTACGGTGGCGAGCAGTACTTC
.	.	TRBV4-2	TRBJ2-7	CASSQSSQERVYEQYF	TGTGCCAGCAGCCAATCCTCTCAAGAACGGGTCTACGAGCAGTACTTC
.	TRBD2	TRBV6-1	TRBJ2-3	CASGELASSTDTQYF	TGTGCCAGCGGAGAACTAGCGTCTAGCACAGATACGCAGTATTTT
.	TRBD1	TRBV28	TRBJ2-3	CASSLSGQGEDTQYF	TGTGCCAGCAGTTTATCCGGACAGGGGGAAGATACGCAGTATTTT
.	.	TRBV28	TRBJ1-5	CASSSYNFQGKKSNQPQHF	TGTGCCAGCAGTTCATACAATTTCCAGGGTAAAAAAAGCAATCAGCCCCAGCATTTT
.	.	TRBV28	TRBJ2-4	CASGEVLAKNIQYF	TGTGCCAGCGGGGAGGTGTTGGCCAAAAACATTCAGTACTTC
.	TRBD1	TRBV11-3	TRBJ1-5	CASSHRDRSSGSNQPQHF	TGTGCCAGCAGCCACCGGGACAGGTCATCGGGTAGCAATCAGCCCCAGCATTTT
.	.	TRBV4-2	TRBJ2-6	CASSQRGEGLEGANVLTF	TGTGCCAGCAGCCAACGGGGAGAGGGCCTAGAAGGGGCCAACGTCCTGACTTTC